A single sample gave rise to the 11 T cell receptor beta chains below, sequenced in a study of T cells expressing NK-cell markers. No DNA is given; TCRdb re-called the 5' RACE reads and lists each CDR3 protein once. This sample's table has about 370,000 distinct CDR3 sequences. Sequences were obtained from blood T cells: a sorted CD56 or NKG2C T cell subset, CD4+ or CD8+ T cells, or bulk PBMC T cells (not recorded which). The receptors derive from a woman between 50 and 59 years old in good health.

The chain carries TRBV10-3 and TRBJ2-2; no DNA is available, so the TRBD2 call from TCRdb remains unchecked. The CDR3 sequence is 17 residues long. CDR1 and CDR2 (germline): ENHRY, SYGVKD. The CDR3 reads CAISDAGGISNTGELFF.

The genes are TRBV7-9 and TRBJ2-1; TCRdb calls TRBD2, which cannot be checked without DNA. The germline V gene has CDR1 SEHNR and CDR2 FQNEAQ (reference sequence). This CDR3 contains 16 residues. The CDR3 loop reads CASSRIAGGSYNEQFF.

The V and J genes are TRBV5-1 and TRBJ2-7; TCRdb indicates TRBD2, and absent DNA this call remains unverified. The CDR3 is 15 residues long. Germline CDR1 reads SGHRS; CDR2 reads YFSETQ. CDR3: CASSLSRGLPSEQYF.

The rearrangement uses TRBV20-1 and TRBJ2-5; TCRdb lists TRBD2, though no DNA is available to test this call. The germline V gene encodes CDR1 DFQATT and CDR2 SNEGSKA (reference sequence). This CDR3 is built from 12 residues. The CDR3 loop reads CSARPAAETQYF.

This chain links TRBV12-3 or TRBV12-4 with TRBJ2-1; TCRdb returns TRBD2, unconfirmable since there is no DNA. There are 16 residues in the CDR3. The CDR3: CASIRRGTSGSNEQFF.

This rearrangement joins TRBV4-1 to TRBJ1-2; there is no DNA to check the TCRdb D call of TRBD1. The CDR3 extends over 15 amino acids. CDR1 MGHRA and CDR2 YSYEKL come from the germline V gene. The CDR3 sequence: CASSQDSRDLYGYTF.

CDR3 sequence reads: CASITGTRVNEKLFF. The gene calls are TRBV2 and TRBJ1-4; no DNA is available, so the TRBD1 call from TCRdb remains unchecked. Per germline, CDR1 SNHLY and CDR2 FYNNEI. CDR3 length: 15 residues.

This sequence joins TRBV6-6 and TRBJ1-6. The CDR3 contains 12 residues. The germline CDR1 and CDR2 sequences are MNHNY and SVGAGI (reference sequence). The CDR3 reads CASSYDDSPLHF.

The CDR3 protein is CASSLGAGAATGEQYF. This chain uses TRBV11-2 with TRBJ2-7; TCRdb indicates TRBD1, and absent DNA this call remains unverified. The CDR3 length is 16 residues. Germline V gene data show CDR1 as SGHAT and CDR2 as FQNNGV. Based on the CDR3 plus reference TRBV11-2 and TRBJ2-7, the full variable domain is EAGVAQSPRYKIIEKRQSVAFWCNPISGHATLYWYQQILGQGPKLLIQFQNNGVVDDSQLPKDRFSAERLKGVDSTLKIQPAKLEDSAVYLCASSLGAGAATGEQYFGPGTRLTVT.

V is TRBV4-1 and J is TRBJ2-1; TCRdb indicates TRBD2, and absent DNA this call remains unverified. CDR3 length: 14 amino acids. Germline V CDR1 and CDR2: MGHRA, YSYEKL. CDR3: CASSQVVGGDEQFF.

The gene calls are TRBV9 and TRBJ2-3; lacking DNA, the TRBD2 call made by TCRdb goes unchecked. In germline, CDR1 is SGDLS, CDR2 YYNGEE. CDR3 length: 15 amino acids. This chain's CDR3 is CASRAPGTSRDTQYF.